The clone carrying this T cell receptor (beta chain) was detected a few times. Using unique molecular identifiers, the investigators prepared the TCRbeta library. TCRdb called the PCR reads again in MiXCR, with one record for every CDR3 protein. The table has about 610,000 distinct CDR3 sequences, approximately 10% seen once. These data are taken from a study of T-cell reconstitution after alpha-beta-depleted transplantation in children. Germline-derived CDR1 and CDR2 are MDHEN and SYDVKM. The V end was cut by 5 bases, the J end by 6 bases, with 11 bases between. The CDR3 extends over 12 amino acids. This clonotype was sampled from a human donor who donated a stem cell graft to a child with acute myeloid leukemia. The rearrangement joins TRBV28 to TRBJ2-7; D gene ambiguous. Sample: PBMCs from the stem cell graft donor, taken from the stem cell graft. CDR3 nucleotides: TGTGCCAGCAGTCCCCCTGTTATCGAGCAGTACTTC. Its translation is CASSPPVIEQYF.